Below are 19 T cell receptor beta chains sequenced from a single sample in a study of glioma-infiltrating T cells after dendritic cell vaccination. Profiling relied on immunoSEQ multiplex PCR, and the TCRdb table lists in-frame clones only, not all of them. Counted here are 65,000 to 80,000 clones, around 86% occurring once; the ten biggest clones make up around 2.3%. Regarding time point: after dendritic cell vaccination, including at tumor progression/relapse. This sample comprised blood, obtained after dendritic cell vaccination. The source of these receptors is a human donor with glioblastoma.

The chain has TRBV5-1 and TRBJ2-7; a weak D match, TRBD1 (5 bases). This CDR3 spans 16 amino acids. V dropped 4 bases and J dropped 0 bases, with 17 bases sitting between them. Germline V gives CDR1 SGHRS, CDR2 YFSETQ. The CDR3 region is CASSPNQGPSSYEQYF. CDR3 sequence (DNA): TGCGCCAGCAGCCCCAACCAGGGTCCGAGCTCCTACGAGCAGTACTTC. The whole variable domain, remainder taken from reference TRBV5-1 and TRBJ2-7, is KAGVTQTPRYLIKTRGQQVTLSCSPISGHRSVSWYQQTPGQGLQFLFEYFSETQRNKGNFPGRFSGRQFSNSRSEMNVSTLELGDSALYLCASSPNQGPSSYEQYFGPGTRLTVT.

V usage is TRBV18 and J usage is TRBJ2-7; 7 bases line up with TRBD1. This CDR3 contains 14 residues. Unmatched junction bases numbered 9, after V lost 10 bases and J lost 0 bases. Germline V gene lookup returns CDR1 KGHSH and CDR2 LQKENI. CDR3 amino acids: CATAPGTASYEQYF. The CDR3 region has the DNA TGTGCCACGGCGCCCGGGACAGCCTCCTACGAGCAGTACTTC.

V gene TRBV18 combines with J gene TRBJ1-5; TRBD1 is a possible D gene (6 bases). Looked up from germline, CDR1 is KGHSH and CDR2 is LQKENI. V lost 6 bases and J lost 1, with 10 bases in between. The length of the CDR3 is 14 residues. CDR3 protein: CASSSRGSNQPQHF. The CDR3, as DNA: TGTGCCAGCTCCTCCAGGGGAAGCAATCAGCCCCAGCATTTT.

This chain joins TRBV19 and TRBJ2-2, with a weak D call TRBD2 (7 bases). Per the germline V gene, CDR1 is LNHDA and CDR2 is SQIVND (reference sequence). The V end lost 7 bases, the J end lost 1 base, and 19 bases lay between the germline ends. The CDR3 length is 17 residues. CDR3 DNA sequence: TGTGCCAGTAAGGTTGGCGGGGGCGGTCTGAACACCGGGGAGCTGTTTTTT. Translated: CASKVGGGGLNTGELFF.

The rearrangement joins TRBV10-3 to TRBJ2-5; 10 nucleotides line up with TRBD1. The trim removed 3 bases at V and 5 bases at J, leaving 6 bases unmatched. The germline gives CDR1 ENHRY, CDR2 SYGVKD. The CDR3 has 15 amino acids. The CDR3 DNA follows: TGTGCCATCAGTGATTCGACAGGGGGCCGGGAGACCCAGTACTTC. Translation: CAISDSTGGRETQYF.

CDR3 in DNA: TGTGCCAGCAGATTGAGGCTAGCGGGAGTTTCTGGGGGCACAGATACGCAGTATTTT. This gives the protein CASRLRLAGVSGGTDTQYF. The chain links TRBV5-6 to TRBJ2-3; 10 positions match TRBD2. The V gene end was trimmed by 5 bases and the J gene end by 1 base; junction bases not matched to a gene: 16. Germline CDR1 SGHDT, CDR2 YYEEEE. The CDR3 spans 19 residues.

This clone was observed a handful of times. The J gene is TRBJ1-4, the V gene TRBV21-1; the D call of TRBD1 is as the table states it, not checked on the DNA. TRBV21-1 is termed a pseudogene. The CDR3 covers 10 residues. As DNA, the CDR3 is TGTGCCAGCAAGGGGGAAAAACTGTTTTTT. It is translated as CASKGEKLFF.

The chain carries TRBV4-1 and TRBJ1-5; D unclear. Per germline, CDR1 MGHRA and CDR2 YSYEKL. With 4 bases removed from V and 2 bases from J, the gap between germline ends came to 9 bases. The CDR3 has 14 residues. CDR3 DNA sequence: TGCGCCAGCAGCCCACTCGGGGGCAATCAGCCCCAGCATTTT. Its protein product is CASSPLGGNQPQHF.

This rearrangement joins TRBV4-1 to TRBJ1-2, with a weak D call TRBD1 (5 bases). The V gene lost 0 bases and the J gene lost 7 bases, with 9 bases spanning the gap. This CDR3 has 13 amino acids. CDR1 MGHRA and CDR2 YSYEKL come from the germline V gene. CDR3 in DNA: TGCGCCAGCAGCCAAGAACAGCAGGGTGGCTACACCTTC. Translation gives CASSQEQQGGYTF.

This sequence joins TRBV29-1 and TRBJ1-2, with 7 bases that match TRBD1. The CDR3 loop spans 13 amino acids. Germline V gene sequence: CDR1 SQVTM, CDR2 ANQGSEA. V lost 6 bases to trimming and J lost 2 bases; unmatched junction nucleotides: 6. CDR3 sequence (DNA): TGCAGCGTCCCTCCGACAGGGAACTATGGCTACACCTTC. Its protein product is CSVPPTGNYGYTF.

This clone was detected only a few times. CDR3 sequence (DNA): TGTGCCAGCAGCGACAGGGACCAGCAGTACTTC. Its translation is CASSDRDQQYF. This chain uses TRBV2 with TRBJ2-7, with TRBD1 matching 7 bases. The CDR3 runs to 11 residues. Losses at the gene ends were 6 bases for V and 8 bases for J; bases not matched to a gene: 4. Germline lookup yields CDR1 SNHLY and CDR2 FYNNEI.

This sequence joins TRBV7-3 and TRBJ1-1; D call uncertain. Looked up from germline, CDR1 is SGHTA and CDR2 is FQGTGA. The V and J ends lost 2 bases and 1 base respectively, with 11 bases between them. The CDR3 is 15 residues long. CDR3: CASSLYGGGNTEAFF. The CDR3 DNA is TGTGCCAGCAGCTTATATGGCGGAGGGAACACTGAAGCTTTCTTT.

The J gene is TRBJ1-2, the V gene TRBV6-1; 8 bases match TRBD1. After removal of 4 bases from V and 6 bases from J, the junction contained 1 base not matched to a gene. In germline, CDR1 is MNHNS, CDR2 SASEGT. The CDR3 extends over 12 amino acids. CDR3 region: CASSGGQDGYTF. The CDR3 DNA follows: TGTGCCAGCAGTGGGGGACAGGATGGCTACACCTTC.

This chain joins TRBV5-1 and TRBJ2-3, with 13 bases identical to TRBD2. Germline CDR1 and CDR2: SGHRS and YFSETQ. The CDR3 is 15 residues long. V lost 4 bases, J lost 3 bases, and 2 bases stayed unmatched. CDR3 sequence (DNA): TGCGCCAGCAGCCCGGGACTAGCGGGAACAGATACGCAGTATTTT. Its protein is CASSPGLAGTDTQYF.

This rearrangement joins TRBV19 to TRBJ2-7; 9 positions match TRBD2. CDR1 LNHDA and CDR2 SQIVND come from the germline V gene (reference sequence). The CDR3 length is 15 residues. J was trimmed by 4 bases and V by 6 bases; bases with no gene match: 10. The CDR3 DNA is TGTGCCAGTAGCCTCGCGGCGGGGGGGACTTACGAGCAGTACTTC. Amino acid sequence: CASSLAAGGTYEQYF.

A note on this clone: One end of the junction does not line up with germline, which may come from a read error. The chain uses TRBV5-5 and TRBJ1-4, with 7 bases identical to TRBD1. This CDR3 region has 16 residues. Looked up from germline, CDR1 is SGHKS and CDR2 is YYEKEE (reference sequence). DNA for the CDR3: TGTGCCAGCAGCAGGGGGCAAACTGGAACTAATGAAAAACTGCTTTTT. Translated, it gives CASSRGQTGTNEKLLF.

The chain employs TRBV29-1 and TRBJ2-1; 8 bases align to TRBD2. The CDR3 sequence is 16 residues long. J was trimmed by 3 bases and V by 3 bases; bases with no gene match: 10. Germline values: CDR1 SQVTM, CDR2 ANQGSEA. CDR3 residues: CSVDGDSGSYYNEQFF. The CDR3 DNA sequence: TGCAGCGTTGACGGTGACAGCGGGAGTTACTACAATGAGCAGTTCTTC.

The chain links TRBV9 to TRBJ2-1; 8 bases map to TRBD2. Germline-derived CDR1 and CDR2 are SGDLS and YYNGEE. The CDR3 spans 15 residues. The V gene end was trimmed by 1 base and the J gene end by 0 bases; junction bases not matched to a gene: 0. CDR3 nucleotide sequence: TGTGCCAGCAGCGTAAGCGGGAGCTCCTACAATGAGCAGTTCTTC. It codes for CASSVSGSSYNEQFF.

This chain's CDR3 is CASSLLGSSYEQYF. For the CDR3, the DNA is TGTGCCAGCAGCTTACTCGGGTCCTCCTACGAGCAGTACTTC. This chain connects TRBV7-9 to TRBJ2-7; D not certain. V lost 2 bases, J lost 0 bases, and 8 bases lay in between. The CDR3 extends over 14 amino acids. Germline values: CDR1 SEHNR, CDR2 FQNEAQ (reference sequence).